This T cell receptor (beta chain) stems from a study of T cells in Graves' hyperthyroidism and ophthalmopathy. Regarding the study as a whole: Blood also contained most expanded thyroid clonotypes above 0.001.

Germline CDR1 reads DFQATT; CDR2 reads SNEGSKA (reference sequence). The CDR3 has 11 residues. RNA transcripts provided the source from which TCR beta CDR3 regions were amplified. The HTBI set primed first-round TCR CDR3 RT-PCR. In TCRdb, the multiplex PCR reads were re-called with MiXCR into one record per CDR3 protein. Of approximately 610,000 distinct CDR3 sequences in the sample, roughly 15% were seen once. Clinical symptoms, serum thyroxine, TRAb, thyroid ultrasound and orbital computed tomography established diagnosis. This clonotype was counted ten times or more. Its cognate antigen is unknown. A junction end diverges from the germline sequence, so it may reflect a read error.

This clonotype was obtained from a woman aged 40 to 50 with Graves' ophthalmopathy. The sample consisted of blood. The genes are TRBV20-1 and TRBJ2-7; D might be TRBD1 (5 bases). CDR3 residues: CSAYRQPEQHF. The CDR3 DNA follows: TGCAGTGCTTACCGACAGCCCGAGCAGCACTTC.